This note documents a single TCR beta chain sequence. This entry is derived from a study of blood T cell repertoires in COVID-19. Assay: immunoSEQ multiplex PCR; the TCRdb copy retains only in-frame clones and omits some. This table holds 50,000 or so clones, around 88% found once. Germline V gives CDR1 LGHNA, CDR2 YNFKEQ. V shed 0 bases and J shed 1 base, with 9 bases lying between them. CDR3 length: 15 amino acids. The sample consisted of peripheral blood. J is TRBJ1-1 and V is TRBV4-2; no definite D call. The sequence was obtained from a woman over 75 with acute or convalescent COVID-19. Here the CDR3 reads CASSQDITANTEAFF. Written as DNA, the CDR3 is TGTGCCAGCAGCCAAGACATTACAGCGAACACTGAAGCTTTCTTT.